This T cell receptor beta chain stems from a study of T cell responses to AZD1222 COVID-19 vaccine. The V and J ends lost 7 bases and 2 bases, in that order; junction bases with no gene match: 5. The CDR3 spans 13 residues. Germline CDR1 reads MNHEY; CDR2 reads SMNVEV (reference sequence). As regards this clone: Antigen specificity is unknown.

Study-wide findings and caveats: Females outnumbered males among donors, who were mostly white British; clonal diversity was possibly underestimated.

Assay: immunoSEQ multiplex PCR; the TCRdb copy retains only in-frame clones and omits some. The data hold approximately 180,000 clones, with 85% to 95% observed a single time. Sequenced material: peripheral blood, taken 28 days after the second dose of the MenACWY control vaccine. The TCR was taken from an adult who received the MenACWY meningococcal vaccine as a control. J is TRBJ2-7 and V is TRBV27; 7 bases agree with TRBD1. This CDR3 is CASTDRVTYEQYF. In DNA, the CDR3 is TGTGCCAGCACAGACAGGGTGACCTACGAGCAGTACTTC.